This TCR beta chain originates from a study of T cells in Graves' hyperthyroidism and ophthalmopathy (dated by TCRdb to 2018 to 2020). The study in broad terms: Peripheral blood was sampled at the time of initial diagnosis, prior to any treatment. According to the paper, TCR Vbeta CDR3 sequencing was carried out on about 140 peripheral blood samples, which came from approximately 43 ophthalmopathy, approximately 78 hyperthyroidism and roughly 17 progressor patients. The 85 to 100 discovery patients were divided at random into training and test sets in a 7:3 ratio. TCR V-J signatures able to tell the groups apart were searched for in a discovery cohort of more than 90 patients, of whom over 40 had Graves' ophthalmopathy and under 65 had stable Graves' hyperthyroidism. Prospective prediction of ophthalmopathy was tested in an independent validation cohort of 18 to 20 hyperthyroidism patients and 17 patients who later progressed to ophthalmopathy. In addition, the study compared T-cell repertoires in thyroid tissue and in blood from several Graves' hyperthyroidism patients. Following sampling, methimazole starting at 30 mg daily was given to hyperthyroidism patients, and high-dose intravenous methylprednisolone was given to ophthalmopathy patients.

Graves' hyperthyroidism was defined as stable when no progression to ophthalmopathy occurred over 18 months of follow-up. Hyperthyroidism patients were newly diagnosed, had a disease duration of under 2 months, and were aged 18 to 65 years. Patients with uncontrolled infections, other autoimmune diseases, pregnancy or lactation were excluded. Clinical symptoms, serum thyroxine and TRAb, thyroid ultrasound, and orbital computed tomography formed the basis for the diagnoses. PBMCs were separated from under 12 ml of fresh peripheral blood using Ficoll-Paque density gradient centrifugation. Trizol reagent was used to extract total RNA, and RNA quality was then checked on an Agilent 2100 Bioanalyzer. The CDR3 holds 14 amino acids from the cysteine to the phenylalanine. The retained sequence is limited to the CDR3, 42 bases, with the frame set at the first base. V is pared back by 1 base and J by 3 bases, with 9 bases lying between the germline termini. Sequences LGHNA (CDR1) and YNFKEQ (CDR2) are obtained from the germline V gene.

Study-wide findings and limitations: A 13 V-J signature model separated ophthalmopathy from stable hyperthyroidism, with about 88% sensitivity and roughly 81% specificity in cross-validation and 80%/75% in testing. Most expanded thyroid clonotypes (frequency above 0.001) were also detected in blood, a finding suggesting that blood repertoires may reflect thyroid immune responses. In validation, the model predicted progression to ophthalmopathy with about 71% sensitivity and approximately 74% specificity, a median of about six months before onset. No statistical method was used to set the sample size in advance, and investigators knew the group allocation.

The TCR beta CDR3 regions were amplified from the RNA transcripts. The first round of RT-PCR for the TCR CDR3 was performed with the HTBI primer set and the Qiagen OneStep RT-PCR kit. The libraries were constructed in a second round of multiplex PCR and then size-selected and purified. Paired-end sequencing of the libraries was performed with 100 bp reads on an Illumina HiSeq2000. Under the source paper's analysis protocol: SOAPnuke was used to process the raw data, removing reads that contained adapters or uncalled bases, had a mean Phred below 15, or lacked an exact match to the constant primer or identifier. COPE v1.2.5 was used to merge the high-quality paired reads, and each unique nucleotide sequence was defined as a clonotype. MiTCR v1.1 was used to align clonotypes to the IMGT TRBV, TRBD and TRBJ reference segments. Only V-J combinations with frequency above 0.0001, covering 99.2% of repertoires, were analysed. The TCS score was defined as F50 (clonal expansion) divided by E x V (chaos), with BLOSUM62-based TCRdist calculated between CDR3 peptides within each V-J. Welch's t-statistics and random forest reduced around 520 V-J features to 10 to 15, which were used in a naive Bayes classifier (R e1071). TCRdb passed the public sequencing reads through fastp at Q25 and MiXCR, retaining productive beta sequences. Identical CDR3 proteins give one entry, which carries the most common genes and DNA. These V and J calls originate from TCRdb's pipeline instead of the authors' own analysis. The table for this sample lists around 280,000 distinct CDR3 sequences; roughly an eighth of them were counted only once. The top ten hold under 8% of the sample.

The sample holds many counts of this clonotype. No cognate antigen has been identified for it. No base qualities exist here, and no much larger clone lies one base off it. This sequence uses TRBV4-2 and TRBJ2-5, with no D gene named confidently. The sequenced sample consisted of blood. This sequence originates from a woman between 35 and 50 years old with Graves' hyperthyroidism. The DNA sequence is TGTGCCAGCAGCCAAGGTATGGCGGAAGAGACCCAGTACTTC. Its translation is CASSQGMAEETQYF.